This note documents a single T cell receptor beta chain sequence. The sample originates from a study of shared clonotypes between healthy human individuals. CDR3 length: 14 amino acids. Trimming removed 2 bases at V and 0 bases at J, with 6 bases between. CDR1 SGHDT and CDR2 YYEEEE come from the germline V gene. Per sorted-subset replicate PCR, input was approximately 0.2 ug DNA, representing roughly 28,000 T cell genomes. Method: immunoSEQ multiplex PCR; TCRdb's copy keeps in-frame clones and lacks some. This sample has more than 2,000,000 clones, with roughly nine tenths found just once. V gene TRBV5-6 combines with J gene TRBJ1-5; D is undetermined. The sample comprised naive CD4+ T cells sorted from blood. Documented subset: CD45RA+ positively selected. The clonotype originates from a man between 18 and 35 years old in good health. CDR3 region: CASSFYYSNQPQHF. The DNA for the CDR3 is TGTGCCAGCAGCTTTTATTATAGCAATCAGCCCCAGCATTTT.